These 15 T cell receptor beta chains were all obtained from the same sample, sequenced in a study of shared clonotypes between healthy human individuals. Repertoires were generated with immunoSEQ multiplex PCR, while TCRdb's copy carries only in-frame clones and drops some. The profile shows 450,000 to 500,000 clones, approximately 80% of them singletons. The sequenced sample consisted of PBMCs. The receptors stem from a woman aged 40 to 49 in good health. Some clones in this sample may be carry-over from other donors' samples.

The chain carries TRBV5-1 and TRBJ2-7, with D hard to call. Trimming pared 0 bases from V and 1 base from J, leaving 14 bases between. Germline loops: CDR1 SGHRS, CDR2 YFSETQ. There are 16 residues in the CDR3. CDR3 in amino acids: CASSLASAGISYEQYF. In DNA, the CDR3 is TGCGCCAGCAGCTTGGCGTCAGCTGGGATTTCCTACGAGCAGTACTTC.

V gene TRBV5-1 combines with J gene TRBJ2-2; 9 nucleotides agree with TRBD2. The germline V gene encodes CDR1 SGHRS and CDR2 YFSETQ. The CDR3 is 16 residues long. J was trimmed by 3 bases and V by 0 bases; bases with no gene match: 3. The chain's CDR3 is CASSLVVAGDTGELFF. The CDR3 nucleotides are TGCGCCAGCAGCTTGGTCGTAGCGGGAGACACCGGGGAGCTGTTTTTT. The entire variable domain, with the rest obtained from reference TRBV5-1 and TRBJ2-2, is as follows: KAGVTQTPRYLIKTRGQQVTLSCSPISGHRSVSWYQQTPGQGLQFLFEYFSETQRNKGNFPGRFSGRQFSNSRSEMNVSTLELGDSALYLCASSLVVAGDTGELFFGEGSRLTVL.

The chain carries TRBV5-1 and TRBJ1-4; TRBD1 is a possible D gene (6 bases). Between the trimmed V and J ends, which lost 1 base and 0 bases, there was a span of 13 bases. The germline V gene encodes CDR1 SGHRS and CDR2 YFSETQ. The CDR3 spans 17 residues. The CDR3 DNA sequence: TGCGCCAGCAGCTTGTTGGGGGGGCAAGCAACTAATGAAAAACTGTTTTTT. Translating gives CASSLLGGQATNEKLFF.

The V call is TRBV11-2, the J call TRBJ2-7; TRBD2 matches 8 bases. V gave up 5 bases and J gave up 3 bases; unmatched junction bases: 9. The CDR3 covers 15 residues. Germline loops: CDR1 SGHAT, CDR2 FQNNGV. The CDR3 DNA sequence: TGTGCCAGCAGCCTCACTAGCGGCTCAGGCTACGAGCAGTACTTC. Its translation is CASSLTSGSGYEQYF.

About this clone: The same CDR3 is also encoded by other DNA sequences in this sample. V is TRBV20-1 and J is TRBJ2-7; D is ambiguous. V gave up 6 bases and J gave up 1 base, with 7 bases separating them. This CDR3 spans 11 amino acids. Germline V gene sequence: CDR1 DFQATT, CDR2 SNEGSKA (reference sequence). Here the CDR3 reads CSATRSYEQYF. The CDR3 bases are TGCAGTGCGACTCGTTCCTACGAGCAGTACTTC.

The V and J genes are TRBV5-6 and TRBJ2-7; 10 bases are shared with TRBD2. Germline trimming cut 2 bases from V and 2 bases from J; bases unmatched to any gene: 7. Germline CDR1 reads SGHDT; CDR2 reads YYEEEE. The CDR3 extends over 16 amino acids. DNA for the CDR3: TGTGCCAGCAGCTTACAAGTTAGCGGGGGGACCTACGAGCAGTACTTC. Amino acid sequence: CASSLQVSGGTYEQYF.

The chain recombines TRBV6-7 with TRBJ2-7; TRBD1 agrees at 9 bases. TRBV6-7 has ORF status, its function being uncertain. The CDR3 is made up of 15 amino acids. After removal of 2 bases from V and 7 bases from J, the junction contained 9 bases not matched to a gene. CDR3 sequence (DNA): TGTGCCAGCAGTTACGAGGACAGGGGCCGGGATGAGCAGTACTTC. Translation gives CASSYEDRGRDEQYF.

With respect to this clone: Compared with germline, one end of the junction differs, possibly owing to a read error. The gene calls are TRBV5-4 and TRBJ1-3, with D perhaps TRBD1 (6 bases). Germline V lookup: CDR1 SGHNT, CDR2 YYREEE (reference sequence). This CDR3 is built from 13 residues. CDR3 in amino acids: CASSLRTDALAIF. CDR3 in DNA: TGTGCCAGCAGCTTGCGGACAGATGCCCTGGCCATCTTT.

This rearrangement joins TRBV13 to TRBJ2-1; no clear D gene. This CDR3 comprises 13 residues. Germline V gene data show CDR1 as PRHDT and CDR2 as FYEKMQ (reference sequence). V was shortened by 4 bases and J by 7 bases, with 11 bases between the two germline ends. In DNA, the CDR3 is TGTGCCAGCAGCTCTAGAATTGGGAATGAGCAGTTCTTC. This gives the protein CASSSRIGNEQFF.

The CDR3 reads CASSSQGYEQYF. In nucleotides, the CDR3 is TGTGCCAGCTCATCCCAGGGTTACGAGCAGTACTTC. The V and J genes are TRBV18 and TRBJ2-7; D is possibly TRBD1 (5 bases). Deletions cut 5 bases from V and 4 bases from J, with 9 bases between. Germline V gives CDR1 KGHSH, CDR2 LQKENI. CDR3 length equals 12 residues.

This chain connects TRBV11-3 to TRBJ2-2; unclear D gene. CDR1 SGHNT and CDR2 YENEEA come from the germline V gene. V was clipped by 5 bases and J by 5 bases, with 9 bases between them. This CDR3 has 13 residues. The CDR3 nucleotides read TGTGCCAGCAGCCCGACCGTAACCGGGGAGCTGTTTTTT. Translating it yields CASSPTVTGELFF.

The chain is built from TRBV27 and TRBJ1-1, with a tentative D call TRBD1 (6 bases). V lost 5 bases, J lost 5 bases, and 12 bases lay in between. CDR3 length equals 13 residues. Germline assignment: CDR1 MNHEY and CDR2 SMNVEV (reference sequence). The CDR3 DNA sequence: TGTGCCAGCAGTGGAACAGGGAGGACTGAAGCTTTCTTT. Its protein product is CASSGTGRTEAFF.

The chain combines TRBV7-9 with TRBJ2-1; D may be TRBD1 (6 bases). The CDR3 loop spans 14 amino acids. Between the trimmed V and J ends, which lost 5 bases and 4 bases, there was a span of 12 bases. CDR1 SEHNR and CDR2 FQNEAQ come from the germline V gene (reference sequence). DNA for the CDR3: TGTGCCAGCAGCCCTATGGACAGATACAATGAGCAGTTCTTC. This encodes CASSPMDRYNEQFF.

In this sample, this clone turned up a few times. The J gene is TRBJ1-1, the V gene TRBV2; 8 bases map to TRBD1. Germline-derived CDR1 and CDR2 are SNHLY and FYNNEI. V was clipped by 5 bases and J by 2 bases; unmatched bases: 7. The CDR3 covers 15 residues. For the CDR3, the DNA is TGTGCCAGCAGTTTCGACAGGGGCCGTAACACTGAAGCTTTCTTT. Protein: CASSFDRGRNTEAFF. The full variable domain, with the rest looked up from reference TRBV2 and TRBJ1-1, is EPEVTQTPSHQVTQMGQEVILRCVPISNHLYFYWYRQILGQKVEFLVSFYNNEISEKSEIFDDQFSVERPDGSNFTLKIRSTKLEDSAMYFCASSFDRGRNTEAFFGQGTRLTVV.

The rearrangement links TRBV7-3 to TRBJ1-1, with D hard to call. Germline V lookup: CDR1 SGHTA, CDR2 FQGTGA. This CDR3 has 14 amino acids. V was clipped by 3 bases and J by 1 base, with 9 bases between them. As DNA, the CDR3 is TGTGCCAGCAGCTTGAATAGGGCGAACACTGAAGCTTTCTTT. The encoded protein is CASSLNRANTEAFF.